This is a list of T cell receptor beta chains from one sample in a study of cytomegalovirus exposure and HLA in healthy donors. Measured with immunoSEQ multiplex PCR; TCRdb has only the in-frame clones, and not every one. This sample has some 130,000 clones, with roughly 76% found just once. The sample consisted of PBMCs. The source is a woman in her thirties or forties in good health and CMV-seronegative. Each CDR3 is given with its conserved first and last residue. A D gene is named only where the DNA matches it firmly. The listing skips clone size in some rows; elsewhere it reads once, few, many or a size class.

TRBV6-6,.,TRBJ2-3,.,TGTGCCAGCAGAGACACGACCTCGAATTCGGATACGCAGTATTTT,CASRDTTSNSDTQYF
TRBV11-3,.,TRBJ2-3,.,TGTGCCAGCAGCCTGACAGGCCGCACAGATACGCAGTATTTT,CASSLTGRTDTQYF
TRBV2,.,TRBJ2-1,TRBD1,TGTGCCAGCAGCCAGACAGGGCGATACAATGAGCAGTTCTTC,CASSQTGRYNEQFF
TRBV2,.,TRBJ1-2,TRBD1,TGTGCCAGCAGTGTGGGACAGGGGGCTAATGGCTACACCTTC,CASSVGQGANGYTF
TRBV7-9,.,TRBJ2-3,.,TGTGCCAGCAGCCCGGATAGACAGACGCAGTATTTT,CASSPDRQTQYF
TRBV14,.,TRBJ1-6,.,TGTGCCAGCAGCCTCAGACAGCCTAATTCACCCCTCCACTTT,CASSLRQPNSPLHF
TRBV28,few,TRBJ1-1,.,TGTGCCAGCAGTTATGGGGCTGAGGCTGAAGCTTTCTTT,CASSYGAEAEAFF
TRBV5-5,.,TRBJ1-6,TRBD1,TGTGCCAGCAGCTTGGCCGGGACAGGGGGCGTGAATTCACCCCTCCACTTT,CASSLAGTGGVNSPLHF
TRBV15,.,TRBJ1-2,TRBD1,TGTGCCACCAGCAGAGATTGGGACAGGGCGGGCTATGGCTACACCTTC,CATSRDWDRAGYGYTF
TRBV4-1,.,TRBJ1-2,TRBD1,TGCGCCAGCAGCCCCGGACAGGGGGCGAGCTATGGCTACACCTTC,CASSPGQGASYGYTF
TRBV5-1,.,TRBJ1-6,.,TGCGCCAGCAGCTTGGCTACAGGGTCTAATTCACCCCTCCACTTT,CASSLATGSNSPLHF
TRBV7-9,.,TRBJ1-1,.,TGTGCCAGCAGCCCTACGGACACCCTGAGAGCTTTCTTT,CASSPTDTLRAFF
TRBV2,.,TRBJ1-2,.,TGTGCCAGCAGTGAAGACAGGGTGGGAGGCTACACCTTC,CASSEDRVGGYTF
TRBV5-1,few,TRBJ2-2,.,TGCGCCAGCAGCGCGGGACGGAACACCGGGGAGCTGTTTTTT,CASSAGRNTGELFF
TRBV4-1,few,TRBJ1-1,TRBD1,TGCGCCAGCAGCCAAGAAGACAGGGCGGGCACTGAAGCTTTCTTT,CASSQEDRAGTEAFF
TRBV15,.,TRBJ1-2,.,TGTGCCACCAGCAATCCTCTGGGGGGAGGCTTGATCGCCTCGAGCTATGGCTACACCTTC,CATSNPLGGGLIASSYGYTF
TRBV27,.,TRBJ2-1,.,TGTGCCAGCAGTCCCCCAGTCGGGGGAGTGCAGTTCTTC,CASSPPVGGVQFF
TRBV12-5,few,TRBJ1-1,.,TGTGCTAGTGGTTTGGCCGTTGGCAGGCTGAACACTGAAGCTTTCTTT,CASGLAVGRLNTEAFF
TRBV7-3,.,TRBJ1-2,.,TGTGCCAGCAGCTTATTCGGCCTGGAGGACTATGGCTACACCTTC,CASSLFGLEDYGYTF
TRBV2,.,TRBJ2-3,.,TGTGCCAGCAGTGTCAGGCGGGACAGCACAGATACGCAGTATTTT,CASSVRRDSTDTQYF
TRBV2,few,TRBJ1-2,.,TGTGCCAGCAGTGAACTGGAGCGCCTGAACTATGGCTACACCTTC,CASSELERLNYGYTF
TRBV6-5,.,TRBJ1-1,.,TGTGCCAGCAGTTACTCGGCAGGGGATTACACTGAAGCTTTCTTT,CASSYSAGDYTEAFF
TRBV7-8,few,TRBJ1-6,.,TGTGCCAGCAGCTTAGCGTGTGGAGGGGCTTGTAATTCACCCCTCCACTTT,CASSLACGGACNSPLHF
TRBV14,.,TRBJ1-1,.,TGTGCCAGCAGCCAATTTGAGATGAACACTGAAGCTTTCTTT,CASSQFEMNTEAFF
TRBV2,.,TRBJ1-1,TRBD1,TGTGCCAGCACGGGGGACAGGGGGCAGATCACTGAAGCTTTCTTT,CASTGDRGQITEAFF
TRBV2,.,TRBJ2-5,TRBD1,TGTGCCAGCGGGGACAGGGGAGGGTCGAGTACCCAGTACTTC,CASGDRGGSSTQYF
TRBV4-1,.,TRBJ2-5,.,TGCGCCAGCAGCCCGAGTGCCAAAGTGGAGACCCAGTACTTC,CASSPSAKVETQYF
TRBV5-6,.,TRBJ2-2,.,TGTGCCAGCAGCCTGGGACTGTTAACCGGGGAGCTGTTTTTT,CASSLGLLTGELFF
TRBV7-9,.,TRBJ1-1,TRBD1,TGTGCCAGCAGCTTAGGGGGATACAGGGGGCACACTGAAGCTTTCTTT,CASSLGGYRGHTEAFF
TRBV4-1,.,TRBJ2-1,.,TGCGCCAGCAGCCAAGATGGTGGAGTCCGCAATGAGCAGTTCTTC,CASSQDGGVRNEQFF
TRBV5-1,.,TRBJ2-5,TRBD2,TGCGCCAGCAGCTTTCAAGCGGGGGTCGGGGAGACCCAGTACTTC,CASSFQAGVGETQYF
TRBV6-5,.,TRBJ1-6,TRBD1,TGTGCCAGCAGGAGACAGGGGTTAGATAATTCACCCCTCCACTTT,CASRRQGLDNSPLHF
TRBV23-1,once,TRBJ2-1,.,TGCGCCAGCAGTCAATCTGGAGGGGGGGCCTTTGACAATGAGCAGTTCTTC,CASSQSGGGAFDNEQFF
TRBV6-5,.,TRBJ1-2,TRBD1,TGTGCCAGCAGTCAGTACACAGGGGGAGATGGCTACACCTTC,CASSQYTGGDGYTF
TRBV6-5,few,TRBJ2-2,.,TGTGCCAGCAGCTCGGACAGCTTAAACACCGGGGAGCTGTTTTTT,CASSSDSLNTGELFF
TRBV2,.,TRBJ2-5,TRBD1,TGTGCCAGCAGTGAAAAGGGACAGTACCAAGAGACCCAGTACTTC,CASSEKGQYQETQYF
TRBV19,once,TRBJ1-3,.,TGTGCCAGTAGTATTCGAGGCCTCCTCCGAAGTGCTGGAAACACCATATATTTT,CASSIRGLLRSAGNTIYF
TRBV14,few,TRBJ1-1,.,TGTGCCAGCAGCCCGGGGGAATGGAACACTGAAGCTTTCTTT,CASSPGEWNTEAFF
TRBV5-6,few,TRBJ1-1,TRBD1,TGTGCCAGCAGCTTGTCAAGATCAGGGGGCGGCTTGAACACTGAAGCTTTCTTT,CASSLSRSGGGLNTEAFF
TRBV18,.,TRBJ1-3,.,TGTGCCAGCTCACCCGGCCTGCGGAACACCATATATTTT,CASSPGLRNTIYF
TRBV6-1,.,TRBJ1-6,.,TGTGCCAGCAGTGATTTAGCGGCAGGGAGGTCACCCCTCCACTTT,CASSDLAAGRSPLHF
TRBV6-1,.,TRBJ2-3,TRBD1,TGTGCCAGCCGTACAGGGGGCACAGATACGCAGTATTTT,CASRTGGTDTQYF
TRBV9,.,TRBJ1-4,.,TGTGCCAGCGGCGGGGGACGGGAGACTAATGAAAAACTGTTTTTT,CASGGGRETNEKLFF
TRBV5-4,.,TRBJ2-2,.,TGTGCCAGCAGCTTGGAGTGGCGGGCCGGGGAGCTGTTTTTT,CASSLEWRAGELFF
TRBV5-1,.,TRBJ1-1,TRBD1,TGCGCCAGCAGAGCTGGACAGGGACACACTGAAGCTTTCTTT,CASRAGQGHTEAFF
TRBV25-1,.,TRBJ1-1,.,TGTGCCAGCAGAGCATACACTGAAGCTTTCTTT,CASRAYTEAFF
TRBV4-2,.,TRBJ1-4,TRBD1,TGTGCCAGCAGCCAAACAGGGGCCGCAACTAATGAAAAACTGTTTTTT,CASSQTGAATNEKLFF
TRBV18,.,TRBJ1-2,TRBD1,TGTGCCAGCTCACTTACAGTTGAGGGGGCGCGAGGCTACACCTTC,CASSLTVEGARGYTF
TRBV7-9,.,TRBJ2-3,.,TGTGCCAGCAGCGAATCCGGGTTGGGAGATACGCAGTATTTT,CASSESGLGDTQYF
TRBV10-3,.,TRBJ1-2,.,TGTGCCATCAGTGAGTCTGCCTCGAGGGGCTACACCTTC,CAISESASRGYTF
TRBV10-3,.,TRBJ2-4,TRBD2,TGTGCCATCAGCCCCCAAAGACTAGCGGATCTACATAACATTCAGTACTTC,CAISPQRLADLHNIQYF
TRBV7-2,few,TRBJ1-3,.,TGTGCCAGCAGCTTAGGTGTCCCGCAGATACATTTT,CASSLGVPQIHF